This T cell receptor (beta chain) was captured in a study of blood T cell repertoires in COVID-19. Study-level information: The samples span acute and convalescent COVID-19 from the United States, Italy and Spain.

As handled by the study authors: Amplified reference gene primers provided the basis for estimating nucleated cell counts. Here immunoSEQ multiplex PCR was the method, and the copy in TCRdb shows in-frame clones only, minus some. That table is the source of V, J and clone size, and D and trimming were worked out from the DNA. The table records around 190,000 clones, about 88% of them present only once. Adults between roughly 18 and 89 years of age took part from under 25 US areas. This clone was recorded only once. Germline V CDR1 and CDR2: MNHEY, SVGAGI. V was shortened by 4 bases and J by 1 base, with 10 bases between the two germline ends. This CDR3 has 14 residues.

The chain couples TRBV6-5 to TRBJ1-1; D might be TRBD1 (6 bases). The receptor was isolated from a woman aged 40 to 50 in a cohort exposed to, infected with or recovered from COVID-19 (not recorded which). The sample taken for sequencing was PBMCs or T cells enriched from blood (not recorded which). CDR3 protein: CASSSDRQNTEAFF. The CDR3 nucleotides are TGTGCCAGCAGTTCTGACAGGCAGAACACTGAAGCTTTCTTT.